Reported below is one TCR beta chain. This entry is derived from a study of blood T cells in healthy people across ages. Each sample used at least 6 million PBMCs. The use of a sample-barcoded 5' primer and a J-beta primer mix characterized a second PCR of 7 to 11 cycles. A single record per CDR3 protein comes from TCRdb applying MiXCR to the 5' RACE reads. The sample holds about 690,000 distinct CDR3 sequences, about 43% seen once. Per the germline V gene, CDR1 is MNHEY and CDR2 is SVGAGI. The CDR3 contains 15 residues. Trimming took off 0 bases at V and 4 bases at J, with 10 bases between the two ends.

Sample: blood. The gene calls are TRBV6-5 and TRBJ1-5, with unresolved D. This TCR was sampled from a man of 80 years or more in good health. As DNA, the CDR3 is TGTGCCAGCAGTTACTCGAATAAGGGTAATCAGCCCCAGCATTTT. Its protein product is CASSYSNKGNQPQHF.